This T cell receptor (beta chain) stems from a study of T-cell reconstitution after alpha-beta-depleted transplantation in children. Study-wide points: There were some patients whose high TCRbeta diversity at day 60 came from surviving recipient T cells and thymic progenitors.

As to this clonotype: The antigen is undetermined.

The germline CDR1 and CDR2 sequences are MNHEY and SVGEGT. With 2 bases removed from V and 5 bases from J, the gap between germline ends came to 6 bases. This CDR3 contains 12 residues. Unique molecular identifiers featured in how the TCRbeta library was prepared. TCRdb processed the PCR reads anew with MiXCR; each CDR3 protein has one entry. The table has hundreds of thousands of distinct CDR3 sequences, under 20% seen once. This material consisted of PBMCs, mostly from graft donor cells, taken 360 days after TCRalphabeta/CD19-depleted stem cell transplant. The TCR was taken from a male patient aged 2-15 years who had a stem cell transplant for acute lymphoblastic leukemia, so the T cells may come from the graft donor. This sequence joins TRBV6-2 or TRBV6-3 and TRBJ2-5; D gene unclear. In DNA form, the CDR3 reads TGTGCCAGCAGTTACGTCAGGGAGACCCAGTACTTC. It encodes CASSYVRETQYF.